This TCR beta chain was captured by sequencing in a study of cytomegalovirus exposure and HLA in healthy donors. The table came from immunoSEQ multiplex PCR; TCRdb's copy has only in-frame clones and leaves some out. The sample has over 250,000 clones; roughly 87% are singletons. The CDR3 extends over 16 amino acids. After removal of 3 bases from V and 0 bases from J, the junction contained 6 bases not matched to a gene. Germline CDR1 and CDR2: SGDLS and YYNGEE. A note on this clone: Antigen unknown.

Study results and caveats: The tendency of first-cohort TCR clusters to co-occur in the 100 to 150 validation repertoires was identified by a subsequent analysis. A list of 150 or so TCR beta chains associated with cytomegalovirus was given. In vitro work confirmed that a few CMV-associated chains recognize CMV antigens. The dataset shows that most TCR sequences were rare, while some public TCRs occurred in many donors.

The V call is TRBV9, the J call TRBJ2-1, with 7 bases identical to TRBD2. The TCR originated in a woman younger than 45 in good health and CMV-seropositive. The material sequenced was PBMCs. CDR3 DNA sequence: TGTGCCAGCAGCGCCACTAGCGCCAGCTCCTACAATGAGCAGTTCTTC. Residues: CASSATSASSYNEQFF.